Given below is one T cell receptor beta chain in context. What it recognizes is unknown. Each donor was a Caucasian adult residing in Nashville, Tennessee. The protocol was immunoSEQ multiplex PCR, while the TCRdb copy is restricted to in-frame clones and leaves out a portion. The sample contains roughly 2.2 million clones, approximately 95% of which appear only once. This specimen belongs to a study of shared clonotypes between healthy human individuals. Study conclusions and caveats: Compared with memory subsets, naive subsets generally had larger estimated richness. Clonotypes not shared had lower generation probabilities than those common to all four donors.

The TCR comes from a man aged 18-30 years in good health. Some clones in this sample may be carry-over from other donors' samples. The sample taken for sequencing was naive CD4+ T cells from PBMCs. The subset: CD45RA+ positively selected.

CDR3 in amino acids: CASSPLHSNNEQFF. The CDR3 DNA reads as TGTGCCAGCAGCCCCTTACATAGCAACAATGAGCAGTTCTTC. The chain employs TRBV7-3 and TRBJ2-1; no reliable D call. Germline CDR1 SGHTA, CDR2 FQGTGA. The V end lost 5 bases, the J end lost 5 bases, and 13 bases lay between the germline ends. CDR3 length: 14 amino acids.